A selection of T cell receptor beta chains follows, all from one sample in a study of T cell repertoires in cytomegalovirus infection. These receptors lack a known antigen. Each CDR3 protein is one row after TCRdb ran MiXCR on the reads. The sample has about 920,000 distinct CDR3 sequences; around 29% are singletons. Sequencing used cultured CD8+ T cells from PBMCs, obtained from culture after CMV antigen stimulation. The receptors here all came from a human donor in good health (CMV status not recorded). Some clones in this sample may be carry-over from other donors' samples. CDR3s include the opening cysteine and the closing phenylalanine or tryptophan. A D gene is named only where the DNA matches it firmly. The size entry is marked missing in some rows and otherwise reads once, few, many or a size class.

>TRBV5-1|-|TRBD1|TRBJ1-6
CASKSGENRGRNSPLHF
TGCGCCAGCAAGTCTGGAGAAAACAGGGGCCGTAATTCACCCCTCCACTTT
>TRBV7-9|few|-|TRBJ2-1
CASKDAEWANEQFF
TGTGCCAGCAAGGACGCTGAATGGGCCAATGAGCAGTTCTTC
>TRBV12-3/TRBV12-4|-|-|TRBJ1-5
CASALGNQPQHF
TGTGCCAGCGCTCTAGGCAATCAGCCCCAGCATTTT
>TRBV20-1|once|-|TRBJ2-5
CSAGDPGRETQYF
TGCAGTGCTGGGGATCCGGGGCGAGAGACCCAGTACTTC
>TRBV19|-|-|TRBJ2-7
CASSDPGRQLLPYEQYF
TGTGCCAGTAGTGACCCTGGGAGACAGCTCCTACCCTACGAGCAGTACTTC
>TRBV15|-|-|TRBJ2-5
CATSREMNGLKTQYF
TGTGCCACCAGCAGAGAAATGAACGGGCTGAAGACCCAGTACTTC
>TRBV27|-|-|TRBJ2-1
CASSLGMGSSYNEQFF
-
>TRBV5-1|-|TRBD1|TRBJ1-2
CASSDGTGVFRRYGYTF
TGCGCCAGCAGCGACGGGACAGGGGTCTTTAGGCGCTATGGCTACACCTTC
>TRBV28|-|TRBD1|TRBJ1-1
CASSPWGQPNTEAFF
TGTGCCAGCAGTCCCTGGGGACAGCCGAACACTGAAGCTTTCTTT
>TRBV6-1|-|-|TRBJ1-2
CASSAIDAPAYGYTF
TGTGCCAGCAGTGCCATCGACGCCCCCGCCTATGGCTACACCTTC
>TRBV4-1|-|TRBD1|TRBJ2-7
CASSHDRGTYEQYF
TGCGCCAGCAGCCATGACAGGGGTACCTACGAGCAGTACTTC
>TRBV6-5|-|TRBD1|TRBJ1-1
CATRGVGDTEAFF
TGTGCCACCAGGGGGGTTGGGGACACTGAAGCTTTCTTT
>TRBV7-6|many|-|TRBJ2-1
CASSLVEGGAYNEQFF
TGTGCCAGCAGCTTAGTTGAGGGGGGCGCCTACAATGAGCAGTTCTTC
>TRBV7-6|few|-|TRBJ1-1
CASSSPLTGNTEAFF
TGTGCCAGCAGCTCTCCCCTGACAGGGAACACTGAAGCTTTCTTT
>TRBV7-6|many|-|TRBJ2-7
CASSPFNRETYEQYF
TGTGCCAGCAGCCCTTTCAACAGGGAAACCTACGAGCAGTACTTC
>TRBV7-9|many|-|TRBJ2-4
CASSFDSLGNIQYF
TGTGCCAGCAGCTTCGATTCCTTGGGAAACATTCAGTACTTC
>TRBV7-4|-|TRBD2|TRBJ2-1
CASRGGFIEQFF
TGTGCCAGTCGGGGGGGGTTCATTGAGCAGTTCTTC